One sample yielded the 15 T cell receptor beta chains listed below, sequenced in a study of blood T cell repertoires in COVID-19. Libraries were prepared by immunoSEQ multiplex PCR; TCRdb keeps only in-frame clonotypes and omits some of them. The profile shows approximately 430,000 clones, approximately 90% of them singletons. The specimen was peripheral blood. Receptors were obtained from a woman aged 30 to 39 with active or convalescent COVID-19.

The V call is TRBV3-1 (or the pseudogene TRBV3-2), the J call TRBJ1-2; no clear D. Per germline, CDR1 LGHDT and CDR2 YNNKEL (reference sequence). The CDR3 spans 15 residues. The germline V and J ends were trimmed by 1 base and 7 bases, with 16 bases remaining between them. The CDR3 DNA follows: TGTGCCAGCAGCCAAGCGACGGGTCACCGAGGTGGCTACACCTTC. It specifies CASSQATGHRGGYTF.

The chain recombines TRBV18 with TRBJ2-7; 11 bases line up with TRBD2. V was pared by 3 bases and J by 4 bases, with 8 bases of the junction left unmatched. Germline V lookup: CDR1 KGHSH, CDR2 LQKENI. This CDR3 has 16 amino acids. DNA of the CDR3: TGTGCCAGCTCACCTAGTACTAGCGGGGGTTTTTACGAGCAGTACTTC. This encodes CASSPSTSGGFYEQYF.

This chain uses TRBV19 with TRBJ1-1; TRBD1 might be the D (5 bases). The CDR3 loop spans 13 amino acids. CDR1 and CDR2 (germline): LNHDA, SQIVND (reference sequence). V shed 6 bases and J shed 6 bases, with 14 bases lying between them. CDR3 amino acids: CASSGQIGPEAFF. CDR3 coding DNA: TGTGCCAGTAGCGGACAAATCGGCCCTGAAGCTTTCTTT.

This clone turned up a few times. V gene TRBV20-1 combines with J gene TRBJ1-2; D is unclear. This CDR3 comprises 11 residues. CDR1 and CDR2 from the germline V gene are DFQATT and SNEGSKA (reference sequence). With 6 bases removed from V and 4 bases from J, the gap between germline ends came to 9 bases. The chain's CDR3 is CSAAGFYGYTF. DNA of the CDR3: TGCAGTGCCGCGGGGTTCTATGGCTACACCTTC.

The rearrangement joins TRBV2 to TRBJ1-2, with 11 bases aligning to TRBD1. With 5 bases clipped from V and 7 bases from J, the junction kept 6 bases outside the gene matches. There are 14 residues in the CDR3. Looked up from germline, CDR1 is SNHLY and CDR2 is FYNNEI. CDR3 protein: CASSRGQGAGGYTF. The CDR3 DNA sequence: TGTGCCAGCAGTCGAGGACAGGGGGCTGGTGGCTACACCTTC.

V and J are TRBV10-3 and TRBJ2-5; TRBD2 aligns across 9 bases. With 3 bases clipped from V and 4 bases from J, the junction kept 9 bases outside the gene matches. The CDR3 extends over 16 amino acids. Germline V gene sequence: CDR1 ENHRY, CDR2 SYGVKD. The CDR3 DNA sequence: TGTGCCATCAGTGATTCTAGCGGGAAGGGGGCAGAGACCCAGTACTTC. Its translation is CAISDSSGKGAETQYF.

The chain is built from TRBV4-1 and TRBJ1-1; D gene unclear. In germline, CDR1 is MGHRA, CDR2 YSYEKL. Trimming pared 2 bases from V and 6 bases from J, leaving 10 bases between. The CDR3 is made up of 13 amino acids. CDR3 loop: CASSQTREAEAFF. The CDR3 coding sequence is TGCGCCAGCAGCCAAACAAGGGAGGCTGAAGCTTTCTTT.

The rearrangement joins TRBV23-1 to TRBJ2-1; TRBD2 aligns across 8 bases. TRBV23-1 is classed as an ORF, of uncertain function. This CDR3 is 16 amino acids long. Trimming took 7 bases from V and 9 from J; bases not matched to a gene: 17. CDR3 sequence (DNA): TGCGCCAGCACCCCAGGGATGAGCGGGAGACTTGGTGAGCAGTTCTTC. The encoded protein is CASTPGMSGRLGEQFF.

The chain recombines TRBV19 with TRBJ1-2; 7 bases are shared with TRBD1. The CDR3 totals 14 residues. The V gene end was trimmed by 7 bases and the J gene end by 2 bases; junction bases not matched to a gene: 7. Germline CDR1 reads LNHDA; CDR2 reads SQIVND (reference sequence). The CDR3 sequence is CASTTEQGNYGYTF. CDR3 coding DNA: TGTGCCAGTACAACTGAACAGGGGAACTATGGCTACACCTTC.

The count of this clone is one. J is TRBJ2-7 and V is TRBV2; 10 positions match TRBD1. Germline CDR1 is SNHLY and CDR2 is FYNNEI. This CDR3 region has 14 residues. V lost 6 bases to trimming and J lost 5 bases; unmatched junction nucleotides: 7. CDR3 sequence (DNA): TGTGCCAGCAGCCGGGACAGGGGCAGGGACGAGCAGTACTTC. Amino acid sequence: CASSRDRGRDEQYF.

The chain recombines TRBV21-1 with TRBJ2-4; the table's D call, TRBD2, has no DNA check behind it. TRBV21-1 is a pseudogene locus. CDR3 length: 19 residues. In nucleotides, the CDR3 is TGTGCCAGCAGCAAAGTCCGGGACTACTTTCCCAGGGCGGGAAACATTCAGTACTTC. Protein product: CASSKVRDYFPRAGNIQYF.

This clone was observed a single time. V usage is TRBV9 and J usage is TRBJ1-6; TRBD1 might be the D (5 bases). CDR1 and CDR2 from the germline V gene are SGDLS and YYNGEE. Trimming pared 4 bases from V and 7 bases from J, leaving 15 bases between. The length of the CDR3 is 15 residues. Here the CDR3 reads CASSPTQGWNSPLHF. The CDR3 coding sequence is TGTGCCAGCAGCCCCACCCAGGGTTGGAATTCACCCCTCCACTTT.

The CDR3 DNA sequence: TGTGCCAGCAGCCCGGACAGGGAGAATCAGCCCCAGCATTTT. Translated: CASSPDRENQPQHF. The V gene is TRBV27, the J gene TRBJ1-5; TRBD1 matches at 8 bases. Losses at the gene ends were 6 bases for V and 4 bases for J; bases not matched to a gene: 5. The CDR3 runs to 14 residues. Germline V CDR1 and CDR2: MNHEY, SMNVEV (reference sequence).

The chain has TRBV4-2 and TRBJ1-3, with 7 bases lining up with TRBD1. V was clipped by 1 base and J by 5 bases; unmatched bases: 5. CDR1 is LGHNA and CDR2 is YNFKEQ in the germline V gene. This CDR3 region has 15 residues. The CDR3 spells CASSQGDSIRNTIYF. The CDR3 DNA reads TGTGCCAGCAGCCAAGGGGACAGCATTCGAAACACCATATATTTT.

The V and J genes are TRBV19 and TRBJ2-7; 11 bases fit TRBD1. This CDR3 has 14 residues. Germline V gene sequence: CDR1 LNHDA, CDR2 SQIVND (reference sequence). J was trimmed by 2 bases and V by 6 bases; bases with no gene match: 3. The DNA of the CDR3 is TGTGCCAGTAGCCTGGGACAGGGGGCCTACGAGCAGTACTTC. Its translation: CASSLGQGAYEQYF. The full variable domain, its missing parts supplied by reference TRBV19 and TRBJ2-7, is DGGITQSPKYLFRKEGQNVTLSCEQNLNHDAMYWYRQDPGQGLRLIYYSQIVNDFQKGDIAEGYSVSREKKESFPLTVTSAQKNPTAFYLCASSLGQGAYEQYFGPGTRLTVT.